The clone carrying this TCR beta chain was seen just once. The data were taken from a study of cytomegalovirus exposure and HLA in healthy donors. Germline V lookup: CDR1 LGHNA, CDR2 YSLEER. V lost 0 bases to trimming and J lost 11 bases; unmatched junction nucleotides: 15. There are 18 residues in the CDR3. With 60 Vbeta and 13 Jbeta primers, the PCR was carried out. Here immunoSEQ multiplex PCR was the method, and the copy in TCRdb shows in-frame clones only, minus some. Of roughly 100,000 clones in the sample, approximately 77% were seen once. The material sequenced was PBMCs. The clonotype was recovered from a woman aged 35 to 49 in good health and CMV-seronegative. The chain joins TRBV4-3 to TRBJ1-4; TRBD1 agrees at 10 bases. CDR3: CASSQEGKLRDRGGKLFF. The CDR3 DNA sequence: TGCGCCAGCAGCCAAGAGGGAAAACTCCGGGACAGGGGAGGGAAACTGTTTTTT.